This TCR beta chain was retrieved from a study of monozygotic twins with cystic fibrosis. The wider study: Three micrograms of fragmented DNA underwent approximately 15 PCR cycles for library preparation.

Only in-frame clones appear in the TCRdb table, and some are missing; sequencing was by immunoSEQ multiplex PCR. The sample consists of approximately 25,000 clones, 85% to 95% of them appearing once. Trimming at V came to 5 bases and at J to 2 bases, leaving 3 bases not matched to a gene. The CDR3 runs to 15 residues. Germline assignment: CDR1 SGHTA and CDR2 FQGNSA. Whole-study results and caveats: Clonality was generally low (median approximately 0.009), higher in the most severe patients. In this small cohort, shared CDR3 numbers showed no association with age, concordance or disease severity.

To note about this clone: Antigen unknown.

Material for sequencing was blood. The TCR originated in a girl aged 2-10 years with cystic fibrosis. V usage is TRBV7-2 and J usage is TRBJ2-7, with 13 bases lining up with TRBD2. In nucleotides, the CDR3 is TGTGCCAGCAGCCCCACTAGCGGGGGGGCCTACGAGCAGTACTTC. This sequence encodes CASSPTSGGAYEQYF.